Below, one T cell receptor beta chain is given with its context. As yet, its antigen is unknown. One end of the junction varies from germline; a read error may be responsible. This sample is drawn from a study of CD8+CD57+ T cells in acquired aplastic anemia. Study at large: The average for DNA from sorted CD4+ and CD8+ cells was roughly 3 ug. Average CD4+ read depth in healthy donors was roughly 10 million reads. Study-wide results and limits: Overlap between patients and controls comprised roughly 28 CD8+ CDR3 sequences. In CD8+ cells, Simpson's diversity showed no significant difference between patients and controls.

The germline V gene encodes CDR1 SGHVS and CDR2 FQNEAQ. The CDR3 length is 14 residues. Genomic DNA constituted the template upon which TCR beta VDJ and CDR3 profiling was performed. TCRdb redid the calling of the reads with MiXCR, one entry per CDR3 protein. The sample holds hundreds of thousands of distinct CDR3 sequences, 65% to 80% seen once. This TCR was recovered from a human donor in good health, serving as a control. The rearrangement uses TRBV7-8 and TRBJ2-7, with 14 bases that match TRBD2. The specimen was sorted CD4+, CD8+, or CD8+CD57+ T cells (not recorded which) from PBMCs. The CDR3 sequence: CASSSNPGLAGARF. Here the CDR3 DNA reads TGTGCCAGCAGCTCGAATCCGGGACTAGCGGGGGCACGCTTC.